This T cell receptor (beta chain) emerged from a study of T cells after somatic rescue of genetic block. Profiled with immunoSEQ multiplex PCR; TCRdb holds only in-frame clones, not every one. This table holds tens of thousands of clones, around 96% found once. Trimming removed 6 bases from V and 3 bases from J; junction bases left unmatched: 6. The CDR3 contains 14 residues. The germline V gene encodes CDR1 MDHEN and CDR2 SYDVKM. The TCR was taken from a child in the first two years of life. Sequences were obtained from peripheral blood mononuclear cells (PBMCs). The chain employs TRBV28 and TRBJ2-7; 9 bases map to TRBD1. CDR3 in DNA: TGTGCCAGCAGCTCGGGACAGGGCAACTACGAGCAGTACTTC. It encodes CASSSGQGNYEQYF.